Below are 21 T cell receptor beta chains sequenced from a single sample in a study of shared clonotypes between healthy human individuals. TCRdb keeps only in-frame clones here, not all; method: immunoSEQ multiplex PCR. The sample lists a few million clones, approximately 93% occurring once. Sequencing was carried out using naive CD4+ T cells from PBMCs. The sample's subset: CD45RA+ positively selected. Every receptor here comes from a man in his late teens or twenties in good health. Some clones in this sample may be carry-over from other donors' samples.

This chain links TRBV4-1 with TRBJ1-1, with D hard to call. Germline loops: CDR1 MGHRA, CDR2 YSYEKL. This CDR3 comprises 14 residues. Trimming shortened V by 0 bases and J by 5 bases, and 10 bases separated the two germline ends. The CDR3 bases are TGCGCCAGCAGCCAAGACCCCCGATGGACTGAAGCTTTCTTT. The encoded protein is CASSQDPRWTEAFF.

The V call is TRBV18, the J call TRBJ2-1; 9 bases are a match to TRBD2. Germline-derived CDR1 and CDR2 are KGHSH and LQKENI. The CDR3 consists of 14 residues. V was clipped by 4 bases and J by 4 bases; unmatched bases: 2. CDR3 in amino acids: CASSRTSEYNEQFF. The CDR3 DNA reads as TGTGCCAGCTCACGGACTAGCGAGTACAATGAGCAGTTCTTC.

The V and J genes are TRBV6-5 and TRBJ1-4; perhaps TRBD1 as D (6 bases). The ends were cut back, 6 bases at V and 8 bases at J, with 16 bases in the middle. Germline CDR1 MNHEY, CDR2 SVGAGI. The length of the CDR3 is 14 residues. CDR3 sequence: CASSPERGGEKLFF. The CDR3 region has the DNA TGTGCCAGCAGCCCAGAGAGGGGGGGCGAAAAACTGTTTTTT.

The rearrangement links TRBV5-1 to TRBJ2-1; D call uncertain. The CDR3 consists of 14 residues. The V end was cut by 2 bases, the J end by 4 bases, with 10 bases between. In germline, CDR1 is SGHRS, CDR2 YFSETQ. The DNA of the CDR3 is TGCGCCAGCAGCTTCGGTGGGGTTTACAATGAGCAGTTCTTC. The encoded protein is CASSFGGVYNEQFF.

This chain joins TRBV20-1 and TRBJ1-2; D ambiguous. Per germline, CDR1 DFQATT and CDR2 SNEGSKA (reference sequence). The CDR3 has 11 residues. The V end lost 8 bases, the J end lost 4 bases, and 11 bases lay between the germline ends. CDR3 in DNA: TGCAGTCGATATGGTAGCTATGGCTACACCTTC. This sequence encodes CSRYGSYGYTF.

The chain links TRBV19 to TRBJ1-1; 8 nucleotides line up with TRBD1. CDR3 length: 12 residues. V trimming: 7 bases; J trimming: 3 bases; junction bases outside the gene matches: 1. The V gene's germline CDR1 is LNHDA and CDR2 SQIVND (reference sequence). The CDR3 is CASMDRDTEAFF. CDR3 nucleotide sequence: TGTGCCAGTATGGACAGGGACACTGAAGCTTTCTTT. The whole variable domain, remainder taken from reference TRBV19 and TRBJ1-1, is DGGITQSPKYLFRKEGQNVTLSCEQNLNHDAMYWYRQDPGQGLRLIYYSQIVNDFQKGDIAEGYSVSREKKESFPLTVTSAQKNPTAFYLCASMDRDTEAFFGQGTRLTVV.

The chain links TRBV28 to TRBJ2-5; D is ambiguous. In germline, CDR1 is MDHEN, CDR2 SYDVKM. The CDR3 loop spans 17 amino acids. V was trimmed by 2 bases and J by 1 base, leaving 17 bases between them. The CDR3 here is CASSLTLSRRLQETQYF. Written as DNA, the CDR3 is TGTGCCAGCAGTTTAACCCTTTCCCGTAGACTCCAAGAGACCCAGTACTTC. The complete variable domain, with remaining parts taken from reference TRBV28 and TRBJ2-5, reads DVKVTQSSRYLVKRTGEKVFLECVQDMDHENMFWYRQDPGLGLRLIYFSYDVKMKEKGDIPEGYSVSREKKERFSLILESASTNQTSMYLCASSLTLSRRLQETQYFGPGTRLLVL.

The rearrangement links TRBV9 to TRBJ2-7, with D tentatively TRBD1 or TRBD2 (6 bases each). Germline loops: CDR1 SGDLS, CDR2 YYNGEE. Between the trimmed V and J ends, which lost 4 bases and 0 bases, there was a span of 14 bases. CDR3 length: 15 residues. DNA for the CDR3: TGTGCCAGCAGCCCCTGGGGGGCCCACTCCTACGAGCAGTACTTC. Translating it yields CASSPWGAHSYEQYF.

The J gene is TRBJ2-2, the V gene TRBV19; TRBD1 matches 8 bases. The CDR3 has 14 amino acids. The ends lost 9 bases at V and 3 bases at J; junction bases unmatched: 6. The V gene's germline CDR1 is LNHDA and CDR2 SQIVND (reference sequence). In DNA form, the CDR3 reads TGTGCCAGCAGGACAGGGAAGGACACCGGGGAGCTGTTTTTT. Encoded protein: CASRTGKDTGELFF.

This rearrangement joins TRBV7-2 to TRBJ2-5, with TRBD2 matching 7 bases. Germline V gives CDR1 SGHTA, CDR2 FQGNSA. J lost 1 base, V lost 2 bases, and 4 bases had no gene match. This CDR3 comprises 15 residues. The CDR3 DNA is TGTGCCAGCAGCTTATTGCGGACTAGCCAAGAGACCCAGTACTTC. This gives the protein CASSLLRTSQETQYF. Full variable domain (remainder filled in from reference TRBV7-2 and TRBJ2-5): GAGVSQSPSNKVTEKGKDVELRCDPISGHTALYWYRQSLGQGLEFLIYFQGNSAPDKSGLPSDRFSAERTGGSVSTLTIQRTQQEDSAVYLCASSLLRTSQETQYFGPGTRLLVL.

The V call is TRBV2, the J call TRBJ2-7; TRBD1 or TRBD2 may be the D gene (5 bases each). The CDR3 runs to 14 residues. The V gene's germline CDR1 is SNHLY and CDR2 FYNNEI. V was trimmed by 6 bases and J by 3 bases, leaving 15 bases between them. CDR3: CASRATEGRYEQYF. In nucleotides, the CDR3 is TGTGCCAGCAGGGCCACAGAGGGACGCTACGAGCAGTACTTC.

The V call is TRBV18, the J call TRBJ1-5; a weak D match, TRBD1 (6 bases). The CDR3 covers 15 residues. With 0 bases removed from V and 3 bases from J, the gap between germline ends came to 9 bases. The germline gives CDR1 KGHSH, CDR2 LQKENI. CDR3 in amino acids: CASSPPGGNNQPQHF. In DNA form, the CDR3 reads TGTGCCAGCTCACCACCCGGGGGCAACAATCAGCCCCAGCATTTT.

This chain uses TRBV18 with TRBJ2-7, with TRBD1 matching over 8 bases. After removal of 4 bases from V and 4 bases from J, the junction contained 6 bases not matched to a gene. CDR1 and CDR2 from the germline V gene are KGHSH and LQKENI. CDR3 size: 14 residues. Here the CDR3 reads CASSLTRQGYEQYF. As DNA, the CDR3 is TGTGCCAGCTCACTCACCCGACAGGGGTACGAGCAGTACTTC.

This chain connects TRBV6-5 to TRBJ1-2; a weak D match, TRBD1 (5 bases). The germline gives CDR1 MNHEY, CDR2 SVGAGI. The CDR3 runs 14 residues. Between the trimmed V and J ends, which lost 6 bases and 4 bases, there was a span of 15 bases. The CDR3 DNA sequence: TGTGCCAGCAGCCAACGCAGGGAGTCCTATGGCTACACCTTC. Encoded protein: CASSQRRESYGYTF.

CDR3 in DNA: TGTGCCAGCAGTGCTCCTCCGTTTCCGAACACTGAAGCTTTCTTT. This codes for CASSAPPFPNTEAFF. The chain combines TRBV2 with TRBJ1-1; D is undetermined. V dropped 4 bases and J dropped 1 base, with 13 bases sitting between them. Germline CDR1 is SNHLY and CDR2 is FYNNEI. This CDR3 is built from 15 residues.

The J gene is TRBJ2-1, the V gene TRBV10-3; D gene unclear. Trimming shortened V by 3 bases and J by 0 bases, and 6 bases separated the two germline ends. This CDR3 comprises 14 residues. The germline CDR1 and CDR2 sequences are ENHRY and SYGVKD. The CDR3 coding sequence is TGTGCCATCAGTGAAATAGGCTCCTACAATGAGCAGTTCTTC. Its protein product is CAISEIGSYNEQFF.

This clone appeared once. Different DNA sequences within this sample yield the same CDR3. The V gene is TRBV5-1, the J gene TRBJ1-1, with a possible D match to TRBD1 (6 bases). The V end lost 3 bases, the J end lost 2 bases, and 11 bases lay between the germline ends. CDR1 SGHRS and CDR2 YFSETQ come from the germline V gene. The CDR3 is made up of 14 amino acids. The CDR3 DNA is TGCGCCAGCAGCTCACAGGGAGGCAACACTGAAGCTTTCTTT. Amino acid sequence: CASSSQGGNTEAFF.

This clone was detected only once. The chain links TRBV19 to TRBJ2-7; 9 nucleotides agree with TRBD1. The CDR3 sequence is 14 residues long. The ends lost 9 bases at V and 3 bases at J; junction bases unmatched: 9. Germline assignment: CDR1 LNHDA and CDR2 SQIVND (reference sequence). Here the CDR3 DNA reads TGTGCCAGCCCCATCCCGGGACAGGGCTACGAGCAGTACTTC. This gives the protein CASPIPGQGYEQYF.

The chain couples TRBV7-9 to TRBJ2-1; 8 nucleotides match TRBD2. V shed 8 bases and J 4 bases; nucleotides not matched to a gene: 16. The CDR3 runs to 17 residues. Germline V gene sequence: CDR1 SEHNR, CDR2 FQNEAQ (reference sequence). CDR3 sequence: CASASGLGGRLYNEQFF. In nucleotides, the CDR3 is TGTGCCAGCGCCTCAGGCCTTGGCGGGAGGTTGTACAATGAGCAGTTCTTC. The whole variable domain, filled in from reference TRBV7-9 and TRBJ2-1, reads DTGVSQNPRHKITKRGQNVTFRCDPISEHNRLYWYRQTLGQGPEFLTYFQNEAQLEKSRLLSDRFSAERPKGSFSTLEIQRTEQGDSAMYLCASASGLGGRLYNEQFFGPGTRLTVL.

This rearrangement joins TRBV27 to TRBJ2-5; tentatively, D is TRBD2 (6 bases). The CDR3 has 16 residues. Trimming pared 8 bases from V and 0 bases from J, leaving 19 bases between. Per germline, CDR1 MNHEY and CDR2 SMNVEV (reference sequence). CDR3 region: CASLQGRLLYQETQYF. CDR3 nucleotide sequence: TGTGCCAGCCTCCAAGGGAGGCTTCTGTACCAAGAGACCCAGTACTTC.

The chain links TRBV7-7 to TRBJ2-1, with 11 bases identical to TRBD2. This CDR3 contains 15 residues. V was pared by 5 bases and J by 3 bases, with 3 bases of the junction left unmatched. CDR1 SSHAT and CDR2 FNYEAQ come from the germline V gene (reference sequence). The CDR3 nucleotides read TGTGCCAGCAGCCAAGGGACTAGCGGCTACAATGAGCAGTTCTTC. The encoded protein is CASSQGTSGYNEQFF.